The 14 T cell receptor beta chains reported below all come from one sample, sequenced in a study of cytomegalovirus exposure and HLA in healthy donors (dated by TCRdb to the late 2010s). Libraries were built with the immunoSEQ multiplex PCR assay. A mixture of 60 forward primers for TCR Vbeta segments and 13 reverse primers for TCR Jbeta segments was used in the multiplex PCR. Held by TCRdb, this immuneACCESS table contains in-frame sequences only and omits some clones. Under half of the omission traces to an unresolved V gene where checked; the cause of the rest is unknown. Here the sample has 50,000 to 65,000 clones; around 66% occur a single time. The ten largest account for around 3.1% of the sample. Sequencing used PBMCs. These receptors were taken from a man aged 18 to 30 in good health and CMV-seronegative.

The chain carries TRBV25-1 and TRBJ2-2; 9 bases are shared with TRBD1. Germline V gene sequence: CDR1 MGHDK, CDR2 SYGVNS. V shed 7 bases and J 6 bases; nucleotides not matched to a gene: 9. The CDR3 consists of 15 residues. The CDR3 DNA is TGTGCCAGCACCCAGGGGGGGACAGGGTCCGGGGAGCTGTTTTTT. Protein product: CASTQGGTGSGELFF.

The V call is TRBV5-1, the J call TRBJ2-7, with 8 bases identical to TRBD2. Germline CDR1 reads SGHRS; CDR2 reads YFSETQ. The CDR3 extends over 13 amino acids. With V trimmed by 5 bases and J by 2 bases, 3 bases remained unmatched. As DNA, the CDR3 is TGCGCCAGCAGACAAGCGGGAGCCTACGAGCAGTACTTC. This gives the protein CASRQAGAYEQYF.

The chain is built from TRBV20-1 and TRBJ2-3, with D uncertain. V gave up 5 bases and J gave up 3 bases, with 3 bases separating them. This CDR3 comprises 10 residues. Germline CDR1 reads DFQATT; CDR2 reads SNEGSKA (reference sequence). The CDR3 DNA is TGCAGTGCTTCGACAGATACGCAGTATTTT. Translated: CSASTDTQYF.

V is TRBV5-4 and J is TRBJ2-3; 16 bases map to TRBD2. Looked up from germline, CDR1 is SGHNT and CDR2 is YYREEE (reference sequence). V shed 0 bases and J 3 bases; nucleotides not matched to a gene: 1. This CDR3 comprises 17 residues. CDR3 residues: CASSLVGLAGGTDTQYF. The CDR3 nucleotides read TGTGCCAGCAGCTTGGTGGGACTAGCGGGAGGGACAGATACGCAGTATTTT.

The chain employs TRBV5-4 and TRBJ2-1; perhaps TRBD1 as D (7 bases). V lost 0 bases to trimming and J lost 8 bases, with 21 bases between them. This CDR3 has 17 residues. Germline V gene sequence: CDR1 SGHNT, CDR2 YYREEE (reference sequence). The CDR3 nucleotides are TGTGCCAGCAGCTTGGCAGGGGGGTTACTTGTCTTTGATGAGCAGTTCTTC. It specifies CASSLAGGLLVFDEQFF.

The rearrangement uses TRBV6-1 and TRBJ2-7, with TRBD2 matching over 10 bases. Germline V gene sequence: CDR1 MNHNS, CDR2 SASEGT. The CDR3 is made up of 13 amino acids. V shed 10 bases, J shed 2 bases, and the junction held 5 bases outside the gene matches. The CDR3 here is CAIQREGTYEQYF. CDR3 DNA sequence: TGTGCCATCCAGCGGGAGGGGACCTACGAGCAGTACTTC.

V usage is TRBV29-1 and J usage is TRBJ2-7; 9 bases match TRBD1. Germline V CDR1 and CDR2: SQVTM, ANQGSEA. The V gene end was trimmed by 4 bases and the J gene end by 7 bases; junction bases not matched to a gene: 14. The CDR3 contains 15 residues. In nucleotides, the CDR3 is TGCAGCGTTGCAGGGGGGCGACAGGGGGTGAGGGAGCAGTACTTC. Its translation: CSVAGGRQGVREQYF.

This clone was detected a few times. The rearrangement joins TRBV28 to TRBJ1-5; D gene uncertain. V lost 4 bases, J lost 0 bases, and 13 bases lay in between. The CDR3 is made up of 16 amino acids. From germline, CDR1 is MDHEN and CDR2 SYDVKM. The CDR3 reads CASSSQAGGSNQPQHF. CDR3 nucleotides: TGTGCCAGCAGTTCCCAGGCAGGAGGTAGCAATCAGCCCCAGCATTTT.

This chain connects TRBV5-8 to TRBJ1-1; D call uncertain. The CDR3 extends over 14 amino acids. CDR1 SGHTS and CDR2 YDEGEE come from the germline V gene. The V end was cut by 3 bases, the J end by 1 base, with 10 bases between. The CDR3 protein is CASSYRVANTEAFF. The DNA of the CDR3 is TGTGCCAGCAGCTACCGAGTTGCGAACACTGAAGCTTTCTTT. The variable domain in full, with the rest retrieved from reference TRBV5-8 and TRBJ1-1, is EAGVTQSPTHLIKTRGQQATLRCSPISGHTSVYWYQQALGLGLQFLLWYDEGEERNRGNFPPRFSGRQFPNYSSELNVNALELEDSALYLCASSYRVANTEAFFGQGTRLTVV.

V gene TRBV6-1 combines with J gene TRBJ1-1, with D possibly being TRBD1 (5 bases). This CDR3 is 12 amino acids long. The germline CDR1 and CDR2 sequences are MNHNS and SASEGT. The ends were cut back, 4 bases at V and 11 bases at J, with 14 bases in the middle. CDR3 sequence (DNA): TGTGCCAGCAGTGGCTCCTTTGGGGGGGCTTTCTTT. Encoded protein: CASSGSFGGAFF.

The sample holds a few counts of this clone. The chain employs TRBV4-3 and TRBJ2-1; 10 bases line up with TRBD1. V was clipped by 0 bases and J by 8 bases; unmatched bases: 7. In germline, CDR1 is LGHNA, CDR2 YSLEER. This CDR3 has 16 amino acids. CDR3 in amino acids: CASSQDLGQGVDEQFF. The CDR3 DNA reads TGCGCCAGCAGCCAAGATTTAGGACAGGGGGTGGATGAGCAGTTCTTC.

In DNA, the CDR3 is TGTGCCAGCAGAGAGGATAGCTCCTACAATGAGCAGTTCTTC. Its protein is CASREDSSYNEQFF. The V call is TRBV6-1, the J call TRBJ2-1; D is undetermined. This CDR3 comprises 14 residues. Trimming left V 6 bases short and J 0 bases short, with 9 bases between. CDR1 and CDR2 (germline): MNHNS, SASEGT.

This chain connects TRBV9 to TRBJ2-7; 10 positions match TRBD2. The CDR3 totals 15 residues. CDR1 is SGDLS and CDR2 is YYNGEE in the germline V gene. V was clipped by 0 bases and J by 5 bases; unmatched bases: 5. The CDR3 spells CASSVGSGRAHEQYF. CDR3 DNA sequence: TGTGCCAGCAGCGTAGGGAGCGGGAGGGCCCACGAGCAGTACTTC.

The chain is built from TRBV28 and TRBJ1-1; D ambiguous. This CDR3 comprises 15 residues. Trimming cost V 6 bases and J 0 bases, with 14 bases left between them. Germline values: CDR1 MDHEN, CDR2 SYDVKM. The CDR3 is CASRSIGLMNTEAFF. CDR3 coding DNA: TGTGCCAGCAGATCGATCGGACTCATGAACACTGAAGCTTTCTTT. Variable domain in full (rest from reference TRBV28 and TRBJ1-1): DVKVTQSSRYLVKRTGEKVFLECVQDMDHENMFWYRQDPGLGLRLIYFSYDVKMKEKGDIPEGYSVSREKKERFSLILESASTNQTSMYLCASRSIGLMNTEAFFGQGTRLTVV.